This is a list of T cell receptor beta chains from one sample in a study of blood T cells in healthy people across ages. TCRdb processed the 5' RACE reads anew with MiXCR; each CDR3 protein has one entry. The profile shows 1.5 million to 2 million distinct CDR3 sequences, 30% to 40% of them singletons. Sequencing input: blood. All receptors come from a human donor in good health. CDR3s include the opening cysteine and the closing phenylalanine or tryptophan. Fields, in order: V gene, clone size, D gene, J gene, CDR3 protein, CDR3 DNA. The D gene is left open where the match is weak. Only some rows state a clone size, as once, few, many or a class for expanded clones.

TRBV10-2	.	TRBD1	TRBJ1-6	CASRSDRGNSPLHF	TGCGCCAGCAGGTCGGACAGGGGAAATTCACCCCTCCACTTT
TRBV4-1	.	.	TRBJ1-1	CASSQDPGGEEGAFF	TGCGCCAGCAGCCAAGATCCCGGAGGGGAGGAGGGAGCTTTCTTT
TRBV20-1	many	.	TRBJ2-5	CSALDEGQETQYF	TGCAGTGCTCTAGATGAAGGGCAAGAGACCCAGTACTTC
TRBV3-1	.	TRBD2	TRBJ2-5	CASSQESLAGASQETQYF	TGTGCCAGCAGCCAAGAATCGTTAGCGGGAGCGTCCCAAGAGACCCAGTACTTC
TRBV4-1	.	.	TRBJ2-7	CASSQEGSLALTYEQYF	TGCGCCAGCAGCCAAGAAGGTTCCCTAGCGCTAACCTACGAGCAGTACTTC
TRBV5-6	.	.	TRBJ1-1	CASSLFEKYTEAFF	TGTGCCAGCAGCTTGTTCGAGAAGTACACTGAAGCTTTCTTT
TRBV29-1	.	.	TRBJ2-7	CSVHAGTSYEQYF	TGCAGCGTGCATGCCGGGACATCTTACGAGCAGTACTTC
TRBV7-2	.	TRBD2	TRBJ2-7	CASSLSILAGAGYEQYF	TGTGCCAGCAGCTTATCTATTCTAGCGGGGGCGGGCTACGAGCAGTACTTC
TRBV20-1	few	.	TRBJ1-2	CSARDPVRGSTYGYTF	TGCAGTGCTAGAGATCCCGTACGGGGGTCTACCTATGGCTACACCTTC
TRBV5-5	.	.	TRBJ2-6	CASSDFRGSGANVLTF	TGTGCCAGCAGTGACTTTCGAGGGTCCGGGGCCAACGTCCTGACTTTC
TRBV29-1	few	TRBD1	TRBJ2-7	CSVARTGAYEQYF	TGCAGCGTCGCCAGGACAGGGGCCTACGAGCAGTACTTC
TRBV20-1	.	.	TRBJ2-5	CSARTNTRGSGALETQYF	TGCAGTGCTAGAACGAATACCAGGGGATCGGGGGCCTTGGAGACCCAGTACTTC
TRBV3-1	.	.	TRBJ1-2	CANSHQGEYYGYTF	TGTGCCAACAGCCATCAAGGGGAATACTATGGCTACACCTTC
TRBV12-5	few	TRBD1	TRBJ2-5	CASSIGTGGFQETQYF	TGTGCTAGTTCGATAGGGACAGGGGGCTTCCAAGAGACCCAGTACTTC
TRBV7-9	.	.	TRBJ2-5	CASRSTGMETQYF	TGTGCCAGCCGATCAACAGGGATGGAGACCCAGTACTTC
TRBV5-1	.	.	TRBJ1-1	CASSLTSGRVNTEAFF	TGCGCCAGCAGCTTAACGTCGGGCAGGGTGAACACTGAAGCTTTCTTT
TRBV5-1	.	.	TRBJ1-1	CASSLDGGVEYGNEAFF	TGCGCCAGCAGCTTGGATGGCGGGGTTGAGTACGGGAATGAAGCTTTCTTT
TRBV12-3/TRBV12-4	few	TRBD2	TRBJ2-1	CASSWMLAGTSSYNEQFF	TGTGCCAGCAGTTGGATGCTAGCGGGGACCAGCTCCTACAATGAGCAGTTCTTC
TRBV7-3	.	TRBD2	TRBJ2-7	CASSRGTSLSSYEQYF	TGTGCCAGCAGCAGAGGGACTAGCCTCAGCTCCTACGAGCAGTACTTC
TRBV7-9	.	.	TRBJ1-3	CASSLALRTIYF	TGTGCCAGCAGCTTAGCGCTAAGGACCATATATTTT
TRBV6-2/TRBV6-3	once	.	TRBJ2-2	CASSNGQRVTPSELFF	TGTGCCAGCAGCAACGGACAGAGAGTAACACCGAGCGAGCTGTTTTTT
TRBV20-1	.	.	TRBJ1-4	CSALDRIQEKLFF	TGCAGTGCACTAGACAGGATCCAAGAAAAACTGTTTTTT
TRBV5-1	few	TRBD1	TRBJ1-5	CASSVTGTGNQPQHF	TGCGCCAGCAGCGTGACAGGGACGGGCAATCAGCCCCAGCATTTT
TRBV11-2	.	TRBD2	TRBJ2-7	CASSSGGWEGEQDF	TGTGCCAGCAGCTCGGGAGGTTGGGAGGGCGAGCAGGACTTC
TRBV20-1	.	.	TRBJ2-3	CSATPGDSTDTQYF	TGCAGTGCTACCCCGGGAGATAGCACAGATACGCAGTATTTT
TRBV4-3	few	.	TRBJ1-1	CASSQELLAGESEAFF	TGCGCCAGCAGCCAAGAACTCTTGGCAGGGGAGTCTGAAGCTTTCTTT
TRBV5-5	.	.	TRBJ2-5	CASNSPAQETQYF	TGTGCCAGCAACTCTCCAGCCCAAGAGACCCAGTACTTC
TRBV7-3	.	TRBD2	TRBJ2-3	CASSSGLALGTDTQYF	TGTGCCAGCAGCTCTGGACTAGCGCTGGGCACAGATACGCAGTATTTT
TRBV28	many	.	TRBJ2-7	CASSPDYSYEQYF	TGTGCCAGCAGTCCCGACTACTCCTACGAGCAGTACTTC
TRBV5-1	few	TRBD1	TRBJ2-3	CASSLGTGLGTDTQYF	TGCGCCAGCAGCTTGGGGACAGGTTTAGGCACAGATACGCAGTATTTT
TRBV20-1	many	TRBD1	TRBJ2-7	CSANGVRGPLLEQYF	TGCAGTGCTAATGGGGTCAGGGGGCCATTGTTGGAGCAGTACTTC
TRBV6-5	.	.	TRBJ1-1	CASRTPQDTEAFF	TGTGCCAGCAGGACCCCGCAAGACACTGAAGCTTTCTTT
TRBV6-1	.	TRBD2	TRBJ2-3	CASSESLAGGTDTQYF	TGTGCCAGCAGTGAATCCTTAGCGGGGGGCACAGATACGCAGTATTTT
TRBV9	.	.	TRBJ2-1	CASSEDGASTYNEQFF	TGTGCCAGCAGCGAGGACGGGGCCTCTACCTACAATGAGCAGTTCTTC
TRBV4-2	.	.	TRBJ1-4	CASSQAYQGEKLFF	TGTGCCAGCAGCCAAGCCTACCAAGGGGAAAAACTGTTTTTT
TRBV6-2/TRBV6-3	.	.	TRBJ2-7	CASSEVWGLGYEQYF	TGTGCCAGCAGCGAGGTCTGGGGATTAGGCTACGAGCAGTACTTC
TRBV4-3	.	.	TRBJ2-7	CASSQGFAARTYEQYF	TGCGCCAGCAGCCAAGGTTTCGCGGCCAGGACCTACGAGCAGTACTTC
TRBV27	.	TRBD2	TRBJ2-3	CASSLLAAGTDTQYF	TGTGCCAGCAGTTTACTAGCGGCTGGGACAGATACGCAGTATTTT
TRBV12-3/TRBV12-4	few	.	TRBJ1-1	CASRKQGYTEAFF	TGTGCCAGCAGAAAACAGGGTTATACTGAAGCTTTCTTT
TRBV11-3	.	.	TRBJ2-5	CASSLESLETQYF	TGTGCCAGCAGCTTAGAGAGTTTAGAGACCCAGTACTTC